What follows describes a single T cell receptor (beta chain). Its target antigen remains unknown. No clone much larger than this one lies a single base away; base qualities are absent. The data are from a study of molecular identifiers for immune sequencing clone quantification listed by TCRdb under 2018. Background for the entire study: For a replicate experiment, the RNA from either 20,000 or 100,000 naive CD8 T cells was divided into five aliquots, and four of those aliquots went on to sequencing. The study was a methods study using CD8 T cells to benchmark molecular-identifier clustering-based TCR repertoire sequencing (MIDCIRS) and TCR RNA copy counting. What the authors observed across the whole study: Modeling indicated around 2.7 TCR RNA copies recovered per cell, compared with around 10 by digital PCR, which implies a capture efficiency of around 30%. Spiked-in Jurkat TCR RNA equivalent to a single cell was reported to be detectable even among over 800,000 naive CD8 T cells. Clones above 20 RNA copies held over 99% of molecules in CMV-specific effector cells but under 1% in naive cells. Highly expanded clone sizes could be underestimated because identical TCR molecules may share a barcode. When barcode sub-clustering was omitted, TCR diversity was inflated by chimeric consensus sequences, with chimeras reaching as high as 47%. Naive libraries contained spiked-in Jurkat TCR RNA (more than 9 copies' worth), which is not part of the donor repertoire.

Libraries of naive CD8 T cells were generated from roughly 21,000 to 960,000 sorted cells, with 10%, 30% or 50% of the purified RNA used. On a BD FACSAria II, naive CD8 T cells were FACS-sorted as CD8+CD4-CCR7+CD45RA+ and collected into RLT Plus buffer. To test detection sensitivity, Jurkat RNA equal to approximately 10 TCR copies was added to samples of about 20,000-1,000,000 naive CD8 T cells. CD8 T cells were enriched with RosetteSep CD8+ T Cell Enrichment Cocktail and Ficoll-Paque, followed by ACK red cell lysis. Library generation was performed with PCR. Sequencing relied on a NextSeq 500. Bulk TCR libraries were made following a previously described method, with the TCR primers given in Table S5. The Qiagen AllPrep DNA/RNA kit was used to purify total RNA. Before analysis, reads from multiple sequencing runs of the same library were pooled. As for the original processing: Reads were retained only if their TCR constant sequence matched exactly, and those retained reads were trimmed to 150 nt and grouped according to their 12-nt molecular barcodes. Within each barcode group, reads were sub-clustered at a 15% Levenshtein threshold, and quality-weighted consensus sequences were built per RNA molecule. Non-functional sequences were discarded, and so were lower-count sequences lying one edit away from another sequence. Based on a fit of two negative binomial distributions, barcode sub-clusters having less than 20% of the maximum read count were discarded. Using fastp at Q25 and MiXCR, TCRdb reprocessed the public reads and kept productive beta chains. For every CDR3 protein sequence, its rows merge into one entry that carries the most common genes and DNA. For this entry, the V and J calls and clone size follow TCRdb and not the study's own pipeline. Within this sample are approximately 630,000 distinct CDR3 sequences, with about 25% of them counted one time only. 0.78% of the sample is taken by the ten largest.

V loses 5 bases, J loses 3 bases, and the germline ends lie 14 bases apart. Including the terminal cysteine and phenylalanine, the CDR3 comprises 14 residues. The entry retains the CDR3 DNA only, 42 bases that are in frame from base 1. Looking up the germline V gene yields CDR1 MGHDK and CDR2 SYGVNS. Sequences were obtained from naive CD8+ T cells from blood, with Jurkat cell RNA spiked in. In light of the paper, this sample's cell subset or site label describes: FACS-sorted CD8+CD4-CCR7+CD45RA+ naive T cells. This chain joins TRBV25-1 to TRBJ2-7, with the D segment identity uncertain. This receptor was taken from a human donor in good health. Some libraries in this study had Jurkat cell RNA spiked in. Here is the DNA: TGTGCCAGCAGTACTACTGTGGGGTTCTACGAGCAGTACTTC. Translation gives CASSTTVGFYEQYF.